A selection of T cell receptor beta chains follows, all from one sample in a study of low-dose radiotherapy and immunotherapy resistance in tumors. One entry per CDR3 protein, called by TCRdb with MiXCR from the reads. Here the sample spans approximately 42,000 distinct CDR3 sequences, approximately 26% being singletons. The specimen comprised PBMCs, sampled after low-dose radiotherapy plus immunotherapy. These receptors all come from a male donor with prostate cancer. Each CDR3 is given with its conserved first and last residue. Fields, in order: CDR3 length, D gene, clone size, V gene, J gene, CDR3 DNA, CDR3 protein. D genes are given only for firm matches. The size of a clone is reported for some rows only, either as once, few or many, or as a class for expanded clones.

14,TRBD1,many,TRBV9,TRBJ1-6,TGTGCCAGCAGCCCGGGACAGCGGGATTCACCCCTCCACTTT,CASSPGQRDSPLHF
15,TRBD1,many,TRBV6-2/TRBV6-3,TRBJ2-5,TGTGCCAGCAACCTTAACGACAGGGTCCAAGAGACCCAGTACTTC,CASNLNDRVQETQYF
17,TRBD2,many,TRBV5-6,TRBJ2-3,TGTGCCAGCAGCCCAACAAGCGGGGTCCGTAGCACAGATACGCAGTATTTT,CASSPTSGVRSTDTQYF
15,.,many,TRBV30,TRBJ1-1,TGTGCCTGGAGTGTGCGGCAGCCCATGAACACTGAAGCTTTCTTT,CAWSVRQPMNTEAFF
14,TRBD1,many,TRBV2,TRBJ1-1,TGTGCCAGCAGGGCGCGGACAGGGGGTGGTGAAGCTTTCTTT,CASRARTGGGEAFF
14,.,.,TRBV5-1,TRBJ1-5,TGCGCCAGCAGCCCGTCAGATAGCAATCAGCCCCAGCATTTT,CASSPSDSNQPQHF
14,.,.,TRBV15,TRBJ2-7,TGTGCCACCAGCAGAGGCGGCGTTTCCTACGAGCAGTACTTC,CATSRGGVSYEQYF
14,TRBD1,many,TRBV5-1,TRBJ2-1,TGCGCCAGCAGCCTCGGGGACAGTCACAATGAGCAGTTCTTC,CASSLGDSHNEQFF
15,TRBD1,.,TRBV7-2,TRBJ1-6,TGTGCCAGCAGCTTGTTGGACAGGGTTGGCTCACCCCTCCACTTT,CASSLLDRVGSPLHF
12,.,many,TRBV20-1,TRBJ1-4,TGCAGTGCAGGTCGGACGTCTGAAAAACTGTTTTTT,CSAGRTSEKLFF
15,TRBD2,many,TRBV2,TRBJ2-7,TGTGCCAGCAGTGAGGGCGGGGGGCGTTCCTACGAGCAGTACTTC,CASSEGGGRSYEQYF
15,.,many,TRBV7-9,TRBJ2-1,TGTGCCAGCAGCCCGAAACTCCGACTCGGGAATGAGCAGTTCTTC,CASSPKLRLGNEQFF
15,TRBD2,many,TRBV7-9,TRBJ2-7,TGTGCCAGCAGCCCCACTAGCGGGAGGAATGACGAGCAGTACTTC,CASSPTSGRNDEQYF
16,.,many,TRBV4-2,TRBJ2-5,TGTGCCAGCAGCCAAGTATCGCGCGGGTTCCAAGAGACCCAGTACTTC,CASSQVSRGFQETQYF
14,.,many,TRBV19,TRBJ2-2,TGTGCCAGTACTTGGGGGGCGAACACCGGGGAGCTGTTTTTT,CASTWGANTGELFF
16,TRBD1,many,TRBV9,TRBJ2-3,TGTGCCAGCAGCGTAGACCCGGGACAGGGAACAGATACGCAGTATTTT,CASSVDPGQGTDTQYF
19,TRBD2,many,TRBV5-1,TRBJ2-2,TGCGCCAGCAGCCCGAACGGACTAGCGGGAGGGCCGAGTACCGGGGAGCTGTTTTTT,CASSPNGLAGGPSTGELFF
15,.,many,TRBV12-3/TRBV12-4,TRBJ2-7,TGTGCCAGCAGTTTAGAGGGTCTGGGCGCCTACGAGCAGTACTTC,CASSLEGLGAYEQYF
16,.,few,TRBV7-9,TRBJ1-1,TGTGCCAGCAGCTTAGTCGGGGACACCAGGGAGCCTGAAGCTTTCTTT,CASSLVGDTREPEAFF
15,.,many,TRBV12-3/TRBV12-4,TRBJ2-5,TGTGCCAGCAGTTTAGCCCGACTAGTCCAAGAGACCCAGTACTTC,CASSLARLVQETQYF
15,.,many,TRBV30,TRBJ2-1,TGTGCCTGGAGTTATTGGGGGACCTCCTACAATGAGCAGTTCTTC,CAWSYWGTSYNEQFF
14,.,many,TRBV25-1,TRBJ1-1,TGTGCCAGCAGTGCCCTGCAGGGTTTTACTGAAGCTTTCTTT,CASSALQGFTEAFF
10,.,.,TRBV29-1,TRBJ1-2,TGCAGCGTTTCGGACTATGGCTACACCTTC,CSVSDYGYTF
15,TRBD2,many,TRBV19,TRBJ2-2,TGTGCCAGTAACCCAACTAGCGGGTACACCGGGGAGCTGTTTTTT,CASNPTSGYTGELFF
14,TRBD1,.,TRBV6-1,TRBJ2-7,TGTGCCAGTACCTCCGGGACAGGGTCCTACGAGCAGTACTTC,CASTSGTGSYEQYF
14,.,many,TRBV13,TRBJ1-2,TGTGCCAGCGGCCAACAGGGAACCTTCTATGGCTACACCTTC,CASGQQGTFYGYTF
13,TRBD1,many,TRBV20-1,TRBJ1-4,TGCAGTGCCACAGGACAGGTCGATGGAAAACTGTTTTTT,CSATGQVDGKLFF
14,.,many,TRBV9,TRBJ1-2,TGTGCCAGCAGCCGCCAGACAGGCAGCTATGGCTACACCTTC,CASSRQTGSYGYTF
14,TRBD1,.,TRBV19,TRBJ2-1,TGTGCCAGTAGTCCTGACAGGGTCTACAATGAGCAGTTCTTC,CASSPDRVYNEQFF
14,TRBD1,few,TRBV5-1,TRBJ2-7,TGCGCCAGCAGCGATGACAGGGAATCCTACGAGCAGTACTTC,CASSDDRESYEQYF
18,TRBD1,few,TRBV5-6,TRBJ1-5,TGTGCCAGCAGCTTAGGCCAGGGGGGAGTAGGAGGCGGTCAGCCCCAGCATTTT,CASSLGQGGVGGGQPQHF
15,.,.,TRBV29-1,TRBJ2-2,TGCAGCGCTCGACAGGCTCTTCAGGGTACCGGGGAGCTGTTTTTT,CSARQALQGTGELFF
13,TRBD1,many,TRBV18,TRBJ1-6,TGTGCCAGCTCACCGGGACAGGGATCAACCCTCCACTTT,CASSPGQGSTLHF
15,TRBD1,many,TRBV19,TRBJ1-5,TGTGCCAGTACCCTACAGGGGGCAAGCAATCAGCCCCAGCATTTT,CASTLQGASNQPQHF
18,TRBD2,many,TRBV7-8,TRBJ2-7,TGTGCCAGCAGCTTAGCTCGAACTAGCGGGGGGATCGCCTACGAGCAGTACTTC,CASSLARTSGGIAYEQYF
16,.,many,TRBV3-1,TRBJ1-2,TGTGCCAGCAGCACCCCCTCGCTGGGTAAGGACTATGGCTACACCTTC,CASSTPSLGKDYGYTF
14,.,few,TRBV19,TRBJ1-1,TGTGCCAGTATGAGGAAAATGAACACTGAAGCTTTCTTCTTT,CASMRKMNTEAFFF
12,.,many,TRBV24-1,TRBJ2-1,TGTGCCACCAGTGATGGACGGTATGAGCAGTTCTTC,CATSDGRYEQFF
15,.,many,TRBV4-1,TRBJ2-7,TGCGCCAGCAGCCAAGCAGTTGGTACGGTCTACGAGCAGTACTTC,CASSQAVGTVYEQYF
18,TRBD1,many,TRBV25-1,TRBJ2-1,TGTGCCAGCAGTGCCGTCCCGGGACAGGGGAGCTCCTACAATGAGCAGTTCTTC,CASSAVPGQGSSYNEQFF
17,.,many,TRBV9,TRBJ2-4,TGTGCCAGCAGCGTAGTAGCCTGGGGGGTGCAGGGAAACATTCAGTACTTC,CASSVVAWGVQGNIQYF